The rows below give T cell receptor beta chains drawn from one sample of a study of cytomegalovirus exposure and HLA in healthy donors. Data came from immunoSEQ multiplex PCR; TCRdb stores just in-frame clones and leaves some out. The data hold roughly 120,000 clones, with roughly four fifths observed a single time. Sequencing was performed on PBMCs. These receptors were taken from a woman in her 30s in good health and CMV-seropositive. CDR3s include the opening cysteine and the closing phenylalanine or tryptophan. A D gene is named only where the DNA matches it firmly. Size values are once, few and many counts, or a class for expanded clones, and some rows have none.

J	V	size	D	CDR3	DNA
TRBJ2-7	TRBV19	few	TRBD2	CATHERGSNEQYF	TGTGCCACTCACGAGCGGGGGTCCAACGAGCAGTACTTC
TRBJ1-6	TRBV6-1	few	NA	CASSEEGEGVFSYNSPLHF	TGTGCCAGCAGTGAAGAGGGGGAAGGGGTTTTCTCCTATAATTCACCCCTCCACTTT
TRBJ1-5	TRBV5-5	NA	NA	CASTEGPSSSQPQHF	TGTGCCAGCACTGAGGGCCCGTCTTCGTCCCAGCCCCAGCATTTT
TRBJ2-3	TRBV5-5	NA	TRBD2	CASSPIRLAGADTQYF	TGTGCCAGCAGCCCGATTAGACTAGCGGGGGCAGATACGCAGTATTTT
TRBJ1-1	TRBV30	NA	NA	CAWMWGVNTEAFF	TGTGCCTGGATGTGGGGAGTTAACACTGAAGCTTTCTTT
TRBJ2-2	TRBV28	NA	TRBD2	CASSIFGTIMTGELFF	TGTGCCAGCAGTATTTTCGGGACTATTATGACCGGGGAGCTGTTTTTT
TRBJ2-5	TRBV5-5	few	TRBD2	CASSLGIAGGKETQYF	TGTGCCAGCAGCTTGGGGATAGCGGGGGGAAAAGAGACCCAGTACTTC
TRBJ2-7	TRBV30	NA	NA	CAWRDKNEQYF	TGTGCCTGGAGGGACAAAAACGAGCAGTACTTC
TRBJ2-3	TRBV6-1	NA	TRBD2	CASSEARSGGAWLLYTQYF	TGTGCCAGCAGTGAAGCGCGGAGCGGGGGGGCCTGGTTATTATATACGCAGTATTTT
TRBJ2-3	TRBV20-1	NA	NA	CSTNNGDTQYF	TGCAGTACCAACAACGGGGATACGCAGTATTTT
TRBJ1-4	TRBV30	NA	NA	CAWRDPPGANEKLFF	TGTGCCTGGAGGGACCCCCCCGGGGCTAATGAAAAACTGTTTTTT
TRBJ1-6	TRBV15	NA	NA	CATSRDQGGNSPLHF	TGTGCCACCAGCAGAGATCAAGGAGGTAATTCACCCCTCCACTTT
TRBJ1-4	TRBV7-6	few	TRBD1	CASSPGQDGKGEKLFF	TGTGCCAGCAGCCCTGGACAGGATGGGAAGGGGGAAAAACTGTTTTTT
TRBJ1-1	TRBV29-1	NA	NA	CSASARGNTEAFF	TGCAGCGCCTCGGCGCGAGGGAACACTGAAGCTTTCTTT
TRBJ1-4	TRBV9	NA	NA	CASSPSHSNEKLFF	TGTGCCAGCAGCCCTTCTCACTCGAATGAAAAACTGTTTTTT
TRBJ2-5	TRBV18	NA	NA	CASSPRQEVAQYF	TGTGCCAGCTCACCAAGGCAAGAGGTGGCCCAGTACTTC
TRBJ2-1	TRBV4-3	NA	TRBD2	CASSQGTSGSYNEQFF	TGCGCCAGCAGCCAAGGGACTAGCGGGTCTTACAATGAGCAGTTCTTC
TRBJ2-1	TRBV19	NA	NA	CASMGGLGRGAIDEQFF	TGTGCCAGTATGGGAGGATTAGGTAGGGGAGCGATCGATGAGCAGTTCTTC